This is a list of T cell receptor beta chains from one sample in a study of shared clonotypes between healthy human individuals. Only in-frame clones appear in the TCRdb table, and some are missing; sequencing was by immunoSEQ multiplex PCR. The sample holds about 2 million clones; about 95% are singletons and the top ten take 0.85% to 1.2%. The source material was naive CD8+ T cells sorted from blood. All receptors come from a man aged 18 to 29 in good health. Each CDR3 is given with its conserved first and last residue. D genes are given only for firm matches. Only part of the rows carry a size: once, few, many, or a class if the clone is expanded.

clone size | J gene | D gene | V gene | CDR3 DNA | CDR3 protein
- | TRBJ2-1 | - | TRBV9 | TGTGCCAGCAGCGGGAGTACCGGTGGGGACTACAATGAGCAGTTCTTC | CASSGSTGGDYNEQFF
few | TRBJ1-2 | TRBD1 | TRBV30 | TGTGCCTGGAGGGTTTACAGGGGGACTCGGGGTAACTATGGCTACACCTTC | CAWRVYRGTRGNYGYTF
- | TRBJ1-5 | - | TRBV27 | TGTGCCAGCAGTTTCGATCGAAATCAGCCCCAGCATTTT | CASSFDRNQPQHF
- | TRBJ2-7 | - | TRBV6-5 | TGTGCCAGCAGTTACGGGGGGACAGCCGAGCAGTACTTC | CASSYGGTAEQYF
- | TRBJ2-7 | - | TRBV10-2 | TGCGCCAGCAGTGAGTATCCTAGCAACTACGAGCAGTACTTC | CASSEYPSNYEQYF
- | TRBJ2-1 | - | TRBV30 | TGTGCCTGGAGTGAAACAGGGTCAGGCGAGCAGTTCTTC | CAWSETGSGEQFF
- | TRBJ1-1 | - | TRBV19 | TGTGCCAGTACCGACTTCACTGAAGCTTTCTTT | CASTDFTEAFF
- | TRBJ2-5 | - | TRBV6-6 | TGTGCCAGCAGGGTAGGGAGAGGGGAGACCCAGTACTTC | CASRVGRGETQYF
- | TRBJ2-6 | - | TRBV10-3 | TGTGCCATCGGTGTGACAGCTGGGGCCAACGTCCTGACTTTC | CAIGVTAGANVLTF
few | TRBJ2-7 | TRBD1 | TRBV9 | TGTGCCAGCAGCGCGACCACAGGGGGCGAGCAGTACTTC | CASSATTGGEQYF
- | TRBJ2-4 | - | TRBV7-3 | TGTGCCAGCAGCTTAGGGCCAGGGGTTAAAAACATTCAGTACTTC | CASSLGPGVKNIQYF
- | TRBJ1-2 | TRBD1 | TRBV28 | TGTGCCAGCAGTTTAGGGACAGGGGTGGGGCGGGCCTATGGCTACACCTTC | CASSLGTGVGRAYGYTF
- | TRBJ2-2 | TRBD2 | TRBV13 | TGTGCCAGCAGCCCGGGGACTATTAGCGTTAACACCGGGGAGCTGTTTTTT | CASSPGTISVNTGELFF
few | TRBJ2-5 | - | TRBV11-2 | TGTGCCAGCAGCCTAACCCCCCCGACCCAGTACTTC | CASSLTPPTQYF
- | TRBJ1-4 | TRBD1 | TRBV7-9 | TGTGCCAGCAGCGGAACAGGGGAGAAACTGTTTTTT | CASSGTGEKLFF
- | TRBJ1-1 | TRBD1 | TRBV28 | TGTGCCAGCAGTTCCGGACAGGCCAGGTACACTGAAGCTTTCTTT | CASSSGQARYTEAFF
- | TRBJ1-5 | - | TRBV5-4 | TGTGCCAGCAGCGCGGGGACGGACAATCAGCCCCAGCATTTT | CASSAGTDNQPQHF
- | TRBJ2-2 | TRBD1 | TRBV27 | TGTGCCAGTTGGACACGGGACAGGGGGCTCGGGAACACCGGGGAGCTGTTTTTT | CASWTRDRGLGNTGELFF
- | TRBJ2-7 | - | TRBV28 | TGTGCCAGCAGTACAAACTACGAGCAGTACTTC | CASSTNYEQYF
- | TRBJ2-5 | TRBD2 | TRBV7-9 | TGTGCCAGCAGCCCTAGCGGGGGGCCTCAAGAGACCCAGTACTTC | CASSPSGGPQETQYF
- | TRBJ2-7 | TRBD1 | TRBV2 | TGTGCCAGCAGGGGACCGGGACAGGGGATCGGGGAGCAGTACTTC | CASRGPGQGIGEQYF
few | TRBJ2-2 | - | TRBV27 | TGTGCCAGCAGTTTCAGGTCCACCGGGGAGCTGTTTTTT | CASSFRSTGELFF
- | TRBJ2-5 | - | TRBV2 | TGTGCCAGCACAACGCCGATTTGGGAGACCCAGTACTTC | CASTTPIWETQYF
- | TRBJ2-3 | - | TRBV10-1 | TGCGCCAGCAGTGATAGGGTAATGACAGATACGCAGTATTTT | CASSDRVMTDTQYF
- | TRBJ2-7 | - | TRBV6-6 | TGTGCCAGCACTGGAAGCTCCTACGAGCAGTACTTC | CASTGSSYEQYF
- | TRBJ1-5 | - | TRBV27 | TGTGCCAGCAGCCCAGGGGCGAGGAATCAGCCCCAGCATTTT | CASSPGARNQPQHF
- | TRBJ2-3 | - | TRBV10-2 | TGCGCCAGCAGCGATCGCGCAGATACGCAGTATTTT | CASSDRADTQYF
- | TRBJ1-3 | TRBD1 | TRBV2 | TGTGCCAGCAGTGGGGACAGGGAGCGGGAAAACACCATATATTTT | CASSGDRERENTIYF
- | TRBJ1-5 | - | TRBV27 | TGTGCCAGCAGACTCCAGGGTGGATTAATAAATCAGCCCCAGCATTTT | CASRLQGGLINQPQHF
once | TRBJ1-2 | - | TRBV4-1 | TGCGCCAGCAGCCAAGCCGGCCAGTTCTATGGCTACACCTTC | CASSQAGQFYGYTF
- | TRBJ2-7 | - | TRBV7-6 | TGTGCCAGCAGCCACAGGGGGGGATCCTACGAGCAGTACTTC | CASSHRGGSYEQYF
- | TRBJ2-7 | TRBD2 | TRBV5-6 | TGTGCCAGCAGCGTCGAAGGACTAGCACGTTCCTACGAGCAGTACTTC | CASSVEGLARSYEQYF
- | TRBJ1-1 | TRBD1 | TRBV5-6 | TGTGCCAGCAGTTTGAGATGGACAGGGGCTGAAGCTTTCTTT | CASSLRWTGAEAFF
once | TRBJ2-6 | - | TRBV2 | TGTGCCAGCTTGGGGGCAGGGAGCTCTGGGGCCAACGTCCTGACTTTC | CASLGAGSSGANVLTF
- | TRBJ2-5 | - | TRBV6-5 | TGTGCCAGCAGCCCAGGACAGGGAGGGCAAGAGACCCAGTACTTC | CASSPGQGGQETQYF
- | TRBJ2-5 | - | TRBV30 | TGTGCCTGGAGTGTAGGGGGGTCAGAGACCCAGTACTTC | CAWSVGGSETQYF
once | TRBJ1-6 | - | TRBV27 | TGTGCCAGCACGCCCGGGGGCCTCCTTGACTCACCCCTCCACTTT | CASTPGGLLDSPLHF
- | TRBJ2-5 | TRBD1 | TRBV6-1 | TGTGCCAGCAGTGAAGCCACAGGGGCTGAGACCCAGTACTTC | CASSEATGAETQYF
- | TRBJ1-1 | - | TRBV2 | TGTGCCAGCAGCCCCGGTTTAGGCAGCACTGAAGCTTTCTTT | CASSPGLGSTEAFF
- | TRBJ2-1 | TRBD2 | TRBV5-1 | TGCGCCAGCAGCTCCTTTGTTGCGGGGGAGACGTTCTTC | CASSSFVAGETFF
- | TRBJ2-5 | TRBD2 | TRBV6-1 | TGTGCCAGCAGTGCCGCCCCGGGACTAGCGGGGAACCCCCAAGAGACCCAGTACTTC | CASSAAPGLAGNPQETQYF
once | TRBJ2-3 | TRBD1 | TRBV27 | TGTGCCAGCAGTTCAACGACAGGGGGCAGAGGAGATACGCAGTATTTT | CASSSTTGGRGDTQYF
- | TRBJ2-3 | TRBD2 | TRBV30 | TGTGCCTGGGCCCGGGGTGGAGCGGGAGGCACAGATACGCAGTATTTT | CAWARGGAGGTDTQYF
- | TRBJ1-2 | - | TRBV7-2 | TGTGCCAGCAGCTTAGTTCCCAGTGACTATGGCTACACCTTC | CASSLVPSDYGYTF
- | TRBJ2-5 | - | TRBV5-4 | TGTGCCAGCAGCATCCGGGGAGAAGAGACCCAGTACTTC | CASSIRGEETQYF
- | TRBJ2-1 | - | TRBV4-3 | TGCGCCAGCAGCCAAGATGGCGTTGAAGGAAATGAGCAGTTCTTC | CASSQDGVEGNEQFF
- | TRBJ2-7 | - | TRBV6-5 | TGTGCCAGCAGTCACATGTCCGGGGATCGGAACGAGCAGTACTTC | CASSHMSGDRNEQYF
- | TRBJ1-1 | - | TRBV6-1 | TGTGCCAGCAGTGAAGGTTTAGGGCAGGGGTCTGAAGCTTTCTTT | CASSEGLGQGSEAFF
- | TRBJ2-1 | TRBD1 | TRBV6-5 | TGTGCCAGCAGGGGGACAGGGCCATACAATGAGCAGTTCTTC | CASRGTGPYNEQFF
- | TRBJ1-1 | TRBD1 | TRBV9 | TGTGCCAGCAGCGAGGACAGGCAGAACACTGAAGCTTTCTTT | CASSEDRQNTEAFF
once | TRBJ2-1 | - | TRBV7-2 | TGTGCCAGCAGCTTAGGGCAGTTCCACAATGAGCAGTTCTTC | CASSLGQFHNEQFF
- | TRBJ2-5 | - | TRBV27 | TGTGCCAGCAGTTTGGACAGATCCCAAGAGACCCAGTACTTC | CASSLDRSQETQYF
- | TRBJ2-7 | TRBD1 | TRBV4-1 | TGCGCCAGCAGCCCTAAGACGGGACAGGGGGCATCCTACGAGCAGTACTTC | CASSPKTGQGASYEQYF
- | TRBJ1-1 | - | TRBV6-6 | TGTGCCAGCAGTCAAAAGGATCCGGCACTGAACACTGAAGCTTTCTTT | CASSQKDPALNTEAFF
- | TRBJ2-5 | TRBD2 | TRBV6-5 | TGTGCCAGCAGTTACCGGAGACTAGCGGGAGAGGAGACCCAGTACTTC | CASSYRRLAGEETQYF